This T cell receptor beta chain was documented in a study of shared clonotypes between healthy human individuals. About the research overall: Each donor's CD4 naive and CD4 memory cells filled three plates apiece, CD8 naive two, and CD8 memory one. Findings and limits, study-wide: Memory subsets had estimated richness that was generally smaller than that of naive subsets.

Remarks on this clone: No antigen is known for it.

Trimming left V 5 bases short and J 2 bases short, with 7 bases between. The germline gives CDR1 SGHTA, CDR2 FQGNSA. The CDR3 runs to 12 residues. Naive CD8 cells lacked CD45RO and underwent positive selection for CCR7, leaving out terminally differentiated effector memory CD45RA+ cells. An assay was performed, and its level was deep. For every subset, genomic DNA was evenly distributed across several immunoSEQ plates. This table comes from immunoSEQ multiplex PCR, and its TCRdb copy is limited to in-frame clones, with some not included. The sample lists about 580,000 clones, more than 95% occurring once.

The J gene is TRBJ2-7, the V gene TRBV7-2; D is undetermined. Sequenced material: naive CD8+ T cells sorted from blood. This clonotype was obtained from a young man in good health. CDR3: CASSTPPYEQYF. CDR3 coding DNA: TGTGCCAGCAGCACCCCTCCCTACGAGCAGTACTTC. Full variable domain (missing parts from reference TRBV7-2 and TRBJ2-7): GAGVSQSPSNKVTEKGKDVELRCDPISGHTALYWYRQSLGQGLEFLIYFQGNSAPDKSGLPSDRFSAERTGGSVSTLTIQRTQQEDSAVYLCASSTPPYEQYFGPGTRLTVT.